This T cell receptor (beta chain) was recovered during a study of beta chain features in type 1 diabetes listed by TCRdb under 2018. For the wider study: Mean age, gender distribution, total cell number and subset yield were not different between patients and healthy donors. A total of roughly 98,000,000 sorted cells were examined across all samples, and a strong correlation was observed between cell number per subset and RNA yield. The study compared TCRB repertoires of sorted circulating CD4+ T cell subsets between recently diagnosed type 1 diabetes patients and matched healthy donors. Naive and central memory subsets were obtained from all 30 or so donors, but regulatory and stem cell-like memory subsets were isolated from only 8 patients and roughly eight healthy donors.

Each donor gave one peripheral blood draw, averaging around 120 mL, which was collected into heparinised tubes. Naive, central memory, regulatory and stem cell-like memory CD4+ T cells were sorted on a BD FACSAria II using a panel including CD45RO, CCR7, CD25, CD127, CD95 and CD27. Purity was above 95% for every sorted population. PBMCs were isolated immediately by Lymphoprep density gradient centrifugation and stained directly without culture. Samples were stained and sorted in pairs, with one healthy donor and one patient per experiment, so that batch effects were minimized. The High Capacity cDNA Reverse Transcription Kit was used to reverse transcribe all of the isolated RNA, meaning that expressed TCRB transcripts were what got sequenced. Deep immunoSEQ sequencing was performed on naive, central memory and regulatory T cell samples, with an average of roughly 3.6 million total reads per sample. After sorted cells were lysed in RLT buffer, RNA was extracted with DNase-treated RNeasy Micro or Mini kits, with the choice depending on cell number. Each cell subset was processed separately to prevent cross-contamination, with patient and healthy donor samples processed together. The immunoSEQ multiplex PCR was used to amplify TCRB sequences from cDNA, generating 87-bp fragments that spanned the CDR3 region. Sequencing of the amplicons was performed on the Illumina HiSeq platform. On the study's bioinformatics: PCR bias was corrected computationally using synthetic template baselines, and reads within Hamming distance 2 were collapsed, with unmergeable singletons discarded. By aligning reads against IMGT, V, D and J genes, CDR3 length, and insertions or deletions at six rearrangement sites were assigned. Within each subset, clonotype counts were normalized to the number of sorted cells before true diversity and Gini coefficients were calculated with the tcR R package. The overlap coefficient, calculated on TCRB nucleotide sequences, was used to quantify repertoire sharing. As a proxy for the pre-selection repertoire, out-of-frame TCRB sequences from naive cells were analyzed. The clones in this table, taken by TCRdb from immuneACCESS, are in-frame only. Not every clone is retained; where verified, under half of the shortfall comes from an unresolved V gene, and the cause of the rest is unknown. V and J calls and clone size are given by that table; D and trimming were obtained from the DNA. The sample contains a few hundred thousand clones, around 15% of them found a single time. About 0.015% of the sample is taken by the ten largest.

Only a few counts were recorded for this clone. What this receptor recognizes is not known. The input lacks base qualities; no much larger clone sits a single base away. General study outcomes and caveats: Because cDNA was sequenced instead of genomic DNA, activated cells with high expression could be over-represented, although the groups did not differ in activation or CD3 levels. Type 1 diabetes patients showed a moderate but significant shortening of TCRB CDR3 length in all four CD4+ subsets. At VDJ recombination sites, patients with type 1 diabetes made fewer insertions and deleted more nucleotides, a pattern implying thymic rearrangement abnormalities. PCR may preferentially amplify shorter templates, but because patient and control samples were amplified and corrected together, any resulting skew would affect both groups equally. HLA sub-analyses involved small numbers of individuals, so any influence of HLA type on TCRB rearrangement remained unresolved. The naive, central memory and regulatory TCRB repertoires appeared to resemble one another more closely among patients than among healthy donors.

From the germline V gene, CDR1 is SGHRS and CDR2 is YFSETQ. CDR3 length: 17 amino acids, cysteine to phenylalanine. The read is trimmed to its CDR3 DNA, 51 bases read in frame from base 1. V is clipped by 4 bases and J by 6 bases, and the sequence between their germline boundaries is 26 bases long. The rearrangement joined TRBV5-1 to TRBJ2-7; matching of 6 bases hints at TRBD2 as the D gene. This clonotype originated in a man in his thirties or forties with type 1 diabetes. Sequenced material: naive CD4+ T cells from blood. In light of the paper, this sample's cell subset or site label describes: true naive CD4+ T cells. The nucleotide sequence is TGCGCCAGCAGCCCGGAGGGGATCCCGACGGGGCAAAGCGAGCAGTACTTC. This sequence encodes CASSPEGIPTGQSEQYF.